The present TCR beta chain was sequenced within a study of T cell responses to AZD1222 COVID-19 vaccine. Turning to this clone: The antigen is undetermined.

Measured with immunoSEQ multiplex PCR; TCRdb has only the in-frame clones, and not every one. The table lists about 160,000 clones, 92% of them singletons, with roughly 4.4% in the top ten. Study results and caveats: Only a handful of AZD1222 recipients, several in all, had baseline seropositivity. Donors were largely white British and mainly female; clonal diversity was possibly underestimated. Vaccination with two AZD1222 doses was followed by a rise in Spike-specific TCR breadth and depth.

Germline CDR1 LGHNA, CDR2 YNFKEQ. V was pared by 1 base and J by 1 base, with 5 bases of the junction left unmatched. This CDR3 spans 16 amino acids. This receptor was taken from an adult in good health. The J gene is TRBJ1-1, the V gene TRBV4-2; 8 positions match TRBD1. Sequencing used peripheral blood, obtained on day 0 of MenACWY control vaccination. CDR3 region: CASSQGPGGRNTEAFF. Written as DNA, the CDR3 is TGTGCCAGCAGCCAAGGCCCAGGGGGCAGGAACACTGAAGCTTTCTTT.